This T cell receptor beta chain was captured by sequencing in a study of breast tumors, draining lymph nodes, adjacent tissues. Study-level findings and limits: Tumor repertoires ranked between lymph nodes and nontumor tissue in diversity, with V and J gene preferences.

The lymph nodes were axillary draining lymph nodes from breast cancer patients. On this clonotype: Its antigen is still unknown. One end of the junction is discordant with germline, which a read error may explain.

TCRdb re-called the multiplex PCR reads through MiXCR, storing one row per CDR3 protein. The table records around 190,000 distinct CDR3 sequences, around a third of them present only once. Germline V gene sequence: CDR1 MNHNY, CDR2 SVGAGI (reference sequence). This CDR3 is built from 21 residues. The V and J genes are TRBV6-6 and TRBJ2-5; 12 positions match TRBD2. Input material: axillary lymph node tissue. The source is a female donor with breast cancer. Some clones in this sample may be carry-over from other donors' samples. As DNA, the CDR3 is TGTGCCAGCAGTCACTCCTTCGCCTTTTTTCCCGCTAGCGGGGGGGCGGAGACCCAGTGCTTC. The encoded protein is CASSHSFAFFPASGGAETQCF.